The 25 T cell receptor beta chains below were found in one sample sequenced in a study of T cell responses to AZD1222 COVID-19 vaccine. The method was immunoSEQ multiplex PCR; TCRdb's version includes in-frame clones alone and lacks a portion of them. The table records around 150,000 clones, more than 85% of them present only once. The specimen comprised peripheral blood, sampled on day 0 of AZD1222 vaccination. These receptors originate from an adult in good health.

CDR3 amino acids: CSVFGQGEKLFF. CDR3 nucleotide sequence: TGCAGCGTCTTTGGCCAGGGGGAAAAACTGTTTTTT. The rearrangement links TRBV29-1 to TRBJ1-4; possible D gene TRBD1, 6 bases. The CDR3 is 12 residues long. Germline V gene sequence: CDR1 SQVTM, CDR2 ANQGSEA. The V end lost 6 bases, the J end lost 8 bases, and 13 bases lay between the germline ends.

The chain combines TRBV5-6 with TRBJ2-7; D might be TRBD1 or TRBD2, each matching 6 bases. Germline assignment: CDR1 SGHDT and CDR2 YYEEEE. Trimming shortened V by 7 bases and J by 3 bases, and 14 bases separated the two germline ends. This CDR3 contains 13 residues. CDR3 in DNA: TGTGCCAGCGCTTTAGGGGGGAGCTACGAGCAGTACTTC. The encoded protein is CASALGGSYEQYF.

The rearrangement joins TRBV21-1 to TRBJ2-1; the table's D gene call, TRBD2, was not cross checked with the DNA. TRBV21-1 is classified as a pseudogene. CDR3 size: 16 residues. CDR3 amino acids: CASRHSTSGGAYEQFF. The CDR3 nucleotides read TGTGCCAGCAGACACTCCACTAGCGGGGGGGCATATGAGCAGTTCTTC.

The table lists this clone with a count of one. The chain uses TRBV6-5 and TRBJ1-3, with D unresolved. V lost 0 bases, J lost 4 bases, and 13 bases lay in between. Germline V gives CDR1 MNHEY, CDR2 SVGAGI. The CDR3 covers 16 residues. As DNA, the CDR3 is TGTGCCAGCAGTTACTCGAATCTGGGTGGGGGAAACACCATATATTTT. Translated, it gives CASSYSNLGGGNTIYF.

Note on this clone: The sample holds other DNA sequences that translate to the same CDR3. V is TRBV5-1 and J is TRBJ2-3, with a possible D match to TRBD1 (6 bases). Germline assignment: CDR1 SGHRS and CDR2 YFSETQ. CDR3 length: 14 amino acids. V lost 0 bases and J lost 1, with 6 bases in between. CDR3: CASSLAGGTDTQYF. CDR3 DNA sequence: TGCGCCAGCAGCTTGGCAGGGGGCACAGATACGCAGTATTTT.

The chain links TRBV11-2 to TRBJ2-5; 11 bases agree with TRBD2. J lost 5 bases, V lost 6 bases, and 8 bases had no gene match. Germline values: CDR1 SGHAT, CDR2 FQNNGV. The CDR3 is 15 residues long. CDR3 DNA: TGTGCCAGCAGATCAATAGCGGGAGGGCCGGAGACCCAGTACTTC. Translating it yields CASRSIAGGPETQYF.

This chain joins TRBV12-3 or TRBV12-4 and TRBJ2-7; D unresolved. Trimming took off 0 bases at V and 5 bases at J, with 8 bases between the two ends. The CDR3 consists of 13 residues. The CDR3 DNA is TGTGCCAGCAGTTTAGCCGGAGTCCACGAGCAGTACTTC. This sequence encodes CASSLAGVHEQYF.

The gene calls are TRBV13 and TRBJ1-1, with D uncertain. The CDR3 loop spans 15 amino acids. Germline V gene data show CDR1 as PRHDT and CDR2 as FYEKMQ (reference sequence). V was cut by 1 base and J by 0 bases, with 9 bases left in between. The CDR3 DNA is TGTGCCAGCAGCTTAGAACGGGGTGTGAACACTGAAGCTTTCTTT. This codes for CASSLERGVNTEAFF.

The chain employs TRBV30 and TRBJ1-1, with unresolved D. The CDR3 is 14 residues long. Trimming stripped 4 bases from V and 1 base from J, with 13 bases between. Germline CDR1 GTSNPN, CDR2 SVGIG (reference sequence). The CDR3 sequence: CAWKIWWENTEAFF. CDR3 bases: TGTGCCTGGAAAATCTGGTGGGAGAACACTGAAGCTTTCTTT.

The J gene is TRBJ2-2, the V gene TRBV4-3; D might be TRBD2 (6 bases). The V and J ends lost 4 bases and 6 bases respectively, with 9 bases between them. The CDR3 is made up of 13 amino acids. CDR1 is LGHNA and CDR2 is YSLEER in the germline V gene. CDR3 loop: CASSPGTAGELFF. CDR3 nucleotide sequence: TGCGCCAGCAGCCCAGGGACTGCCGGGGAGCTGTTTTTT.

This clone appeared a few times. The chain is built from TRBV6-2 or TRBV6-3 and TRBJ2-6; D might be TRBD1 or TRBD2, each matching 5 bases. The CDR3 runs to 16 residues. In germline, CDR1 is MNHEY, CDR2 SVGEGT. Trimming cost V 6 bases and J 4 bases, with 16 bases left between them. The CDR3 is CASSPYGAQGANVLTF. The DNA of the CDR3 is TGTGCCAGCAGCCCCTACGGGGCGCAAGGGGCCAACGTCCTGACTTTC.

The genes are TRBV7-3 and TRBJ2-2; D unresolved. The V end lost 4 bases, the J end lost 3 bases, and 15 bases lay between the germline ends. The V gene's germline CDR1 is SGHTA and CDR2 FQGTGA. CDR3 length: 16 amino acids. The CDR3: CASSSSGPRDTGELFF. DNA for the CDR3: TGTGCCAGCAGCTCCTCTGGGCCACGGGACACCGGGGAGCTGTTTTTT.

The chain joins TRBV18 to TRBJ1-5; no definite D call. V lost 3 bases, J lost 2 bases, and 14 bases lay in between. The CDR3 runs to 16 residues. The V gene's germline CDR1 is KGHSH and CDR2 LQKENI. CDR3 bases: TGTGCCAGCTCACCGGAGGAGGGAGAGGGCAATCAGCCCCAGCATTTT. Amino acid sequence: CASSPEEGEGNQPQHF.

The chain links TRBV5-4 to TRBJ2-7, with TRBD1 as a possible D gene (5 bases). Trimming pared 0 bases from V and 0 bases from J, leaving 7 bases between. This CDR3 comprises 14 residues. CDR1 and CDR2 from the germline V gene are SGHNT and YYREEE (reference sequence). The CDR3 protein is CASSLGGSSYEQYF. CDR3 DNA sequence: TGTGCCAGCAGCTTGGGGGGCAGCTCCTACGAGCAGTACTTC.

For the CDR3, the DNA is TGTGCCAGCAGCCAAAGGACAGGGGGCAGGGGCTACACCTTC. Translating gives CASSQRTGGRGYTF. The rearrangement uses TRBV3-1 (or the pseudogene TRBV3-2) and TRBJ1-2, with TRBD1 matching 11 bases. With 2 bases clipped from V and 8 bases from J, the junction kept 4 bases outside the gene matches. CDR3 length: 14 residues. Germline CDR1 is LGHDT and CDR2 is YNNKEL (reference sequence).

The DNA of the CDR3 is TGCGCCAGCAGCTTTACAGGGAGCTCCTACAATGAGCAGTTCTTC. Translated, it gives CASSFTGSSYNEQFF. This chain links TRBV5-1 with TRBJ2-1, with a weak D call TRBD1 (6 bases). This CDR3 has 15 residues. CDR1 is SGHRS and CDR2 is YFSETQ in the germline V gene. The V end was cut by 2 bases, the J end by 0 bases, with 9 bases between.

The V call is TRBV2, the J call TRBJ2-5, with 10 nucleotides matching TRBD2. The CDR3 consists of 13 residues. V gave up 11 bases and J gave up 1 base; unmatched junction bases: 4. The germline V gene encodes CDR1 SNHLY and CDR2 FYNNEI. The DNA for the CDR3 is TGTGCCGGGGCTAGCGGGGGCCAAGAGACCCAGTACTTC. Translated: CAGASGGQETQYF.

The J gene is TRBJ2-1, the V gene TRBV10-3; a possible D gene is TRBD2 (5 bases). CDR1 and CDR2 from the germline V gene are ENHRY and SYGVKD. V was trimmed by 5 bases and J by 8 bases, leaving 16 bases between them. The CDR3 totals 14 residues. The CDR3 bases are TGTGCCATCAGTATGGGGAGACCTACAGATGAGCAGTTCTTC. It translates to CAISMGRPTDEQFF.

In this sample, this clone turned up a few times. The chain uses TRBV3-1 (or the pseudogene TRBV3-2) and TRBJ1-6; D ambiguous. The CDR3 runs 15 residues. Germline V lookup: CDR1 LGHDT, CDR2 YNNKEL (reference sequence). V was pared by 1 base and J by 8 bases, with 12 bases between. CDR3 nucleotide sequence: TGTGCCAGCAGCCAAGTGGGCAGGACCCATTCACCCCTCCACTTT. Translating gives CASSQVGRTHSPLHF.

J is TRBJ2-5 and V is TRBV7-9; 8 bases line up with TRBD1. The CDR3 covers 15 residues. In germline, CDR1 is SEHNR, CDR2 FQNEAQ (reference sequence). Trimming at V came to 3 bases and at J to 4 bases, leaving 7 bases not matched to a gene. The CDR3 here is CASSFWTGRGETQYF. The CDR3 DNA is TGTGCCAGCAGCTTCTGGACAGGGCGAGGAGAGACCCAGTACTTC.

As regards this clone: Within the sample, other DNA sequences also encode this same CDR3. This rearrangement joins TRBV28 to TRBJ2-7; D not resolved. The CDR3 totals 12 residues. The V end was cut by 5 bases, the J end by 0 bases, with 5 bases between. CDR1 is MDHEN, CDR2 SYDVKM, per germline. The CDR3 sequence is CASSPLSYEQYF. CDR3 nucleotides: TGTGCCAGCAGTCCCCTCTCCTACGAGCAGTACTTC.

The chain joins TRBV7-2 to TRBJ2-3; 7 bases fit TRBD1. This CDR3 has 15 residues. V was pared by 5 bases and J by 3 bases, with 8 bases of the junction left unmatched. Germline assignment: CDR1 SGHTA and CDR2 FQGNSA. The CDR3 spells CASSKRGPRTDTQYF. CDR3 coding DNA: TGTGCCAGCAGCAAAAGGGGGCCCCGGACAGATACGCAGTATTTT.

The chain recombines TRBV7-2 with TRBJ2-5; D gene unclear. This CDR3 is built from 13 residues. Germline lookup yields CDR1 SGHTA and CDR2 FQGNSA. The V gene lost 4 bases and the J gene lost 5 bases, with 11 bases spanning the gap. The CDR3 DNA reads TGTGCCAGCAGCTCCGGAACGACTGAGACCCAGTACTTC. It yields the protein CASSSGTTETQYF.

Here the CDR3 reads CASKTGGANVLTF. The CDR3 DNA reads as TGTGCCTCCAAGACAGGGGGGGCCAACGTCCTGACTTTC. The gene calls are TRBV30 and TRBJ2-6; 7 nucleotides align to TRBD1. Germline V gene lookup returns CDR1 GTSNPN and CDR2 SVGIG (reference sequence). Losses at the gene ends were 7 bases for V and 4 bases for J; bases not matched to a gene: 4. The CDR3 is made up of 13 amino acids.

The chain joins TRBV5-1 to TRBJ2-5, with unresolved D. Trimming cost V 0 bases and J 5 bases, with 8 bases left between them. The CDR3 loop spans 13 amino acids. CDR1 is SGHRS, CDR2 YFSETQ, per germline. CDR3 region: CASSLGELETQYF. CDR3 coding DNA: TGCGCCAGCAGCTTGGGGGAATTGGAGACCCAGTACTTC.